This TCR beta chain was captured in a study of blood T cell repertoires in COVID-19. Overall study: Acute-phase and convalescent COVID-19 samples originated in the United States, Italy and Spain. In each case, the material was cDNA or gDNA derived from T cells, B-cell-depleted T cells, or PBMCs.

Original processing methods: Quantification of nucleated cells was approximated via reference gene primer amplification. Assay: immunoSEQ multiplex PCR; the TCRdb copy retains only in-frame clones and omits some. V, J and clone size reflect that table, while D and trimming were determined from the DNA. The sample consists of a few hundred thousand clones, 85% of them appearing once. The source is a woman under 30 with acute or convalescent COVID-19. The material sequenced was peripheral blood.

CDR3 protein: CASRPGQGSPGTYGYTF. The CDR3 nucleotides are TGTGCCAGCAGACCCGGACAGGGGAGTCCTGGAACCTATGGCTACACCTTC. The chain recombines TRBV28 with TRBJ1-2, with 9 positions matching TRBD1. The length of the CDR3 is 17 residues. Germline CDR1 and CDR2: MDHEN and SYDVKM. The junction had 15 bases not matched to a gene; V was cut back by 6 bases and J by 4 bases.